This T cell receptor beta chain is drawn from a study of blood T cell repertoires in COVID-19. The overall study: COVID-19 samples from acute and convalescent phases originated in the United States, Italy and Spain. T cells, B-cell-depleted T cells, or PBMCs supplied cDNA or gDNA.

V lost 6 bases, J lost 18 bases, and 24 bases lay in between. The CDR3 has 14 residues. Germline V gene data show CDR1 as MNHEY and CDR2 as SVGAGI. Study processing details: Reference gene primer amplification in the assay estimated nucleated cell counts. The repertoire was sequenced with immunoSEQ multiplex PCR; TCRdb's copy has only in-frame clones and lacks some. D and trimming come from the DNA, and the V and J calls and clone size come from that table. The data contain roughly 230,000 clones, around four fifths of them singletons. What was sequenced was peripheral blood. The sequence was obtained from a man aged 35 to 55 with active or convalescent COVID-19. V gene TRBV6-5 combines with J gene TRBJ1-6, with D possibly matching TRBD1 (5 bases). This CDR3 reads CASRPRGPSIGGHF. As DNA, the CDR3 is TGTGCCAGCAGGCCCCGGGGCCCCTCCATCGGGGGCCACTTT.